This T cell receptor beta chain was profiled in a study of follicular helper T cells after annual influenza vaccination. Study-wide points: Each annual vaccination recalled recurring oligoclonal ICOS+CD38+ cTfh clonotypes.

The time point is: 2014-2015 season, pre-vaccination. This table comes from immunoSEQ multiplex PCR, and its TCRdb copy is limited to in-frame clones, with some not included. The profile shows 27,000 or so clones, roughly 80% of them singletons. Details on this clone: The antigen is undetermined.

The source material was CXCR5+ CD38- circulating T follicular helper cells from blood, sampled on the day of influenza vaccination. Noted subset: circulating Tfh, non-naive CD4+CXCR5+PD-1+ (ICOS+CD38+ or ICOS-CD38-). The sequence came from an adult who received the influenza vaccine.

The chain's CDR3 is CASAGTASFGEKLFF. Here the CDR3 DNA reads TGTGCCAGCGCTGGGACAGCCTCTTTCGGTGAAAAACTGTTTTTT. The chain links TRBV2 to TRBJ1-4, with TRBD1 identical over 7 bases. With V trimmed by 8 bases and J by 7 bases, 13 bases remained unmatched. Per germline, CDR1 SNHLY and CDR2 FYNNEI. The CDR3 totals 15 residues. Variable domain in full (rest from reference TRBV2 and TRBJ1-4): EPEVTQTPSHQVTQMGQEVILRCVPISNHLYFYWYRQILGQKVEFLVSFYNNEISEKSEIFDDQFSVERPDGSNFTLKIRSTKLEDSAMYFCASAGTASFGEKLFFGSGTQLSVL.